This T cell receptor (beta chain) was sequenced during a study of OX40 agonist ivuxolimab in advanced cancers. The assay was immunoSEQ multiplex PCR, and TCRdb's table has in-frame clones only and misses some. Here the sample spans about 18,000 clones, around 82% being singletons. General study results and limits: Among the lowest peripheral clonal expansion occurred in 0.1-3.0 mg/kg partial responders.

Germline trimming cut 3 bases from V and 5 bases from J; bases unmatched to any gene: 12. Germline assignment: CDR1 MDHEN and CDR2 SYDVKM. This CDR3 comprises 17 residues. Of note for this clone: Antigen: not known.

Sample: CD4+ or CD8+ T cells sorted from blood, taken in a trial of the OX40 agonist ivuxolimab. The origin of this receptor is an adult with an advanced solid tumor such as melanoma, head and neck, liver or kidney cancer. This chain joins TRBV28 and TRBJ1-1; 10 nucleotides agree with TRBD1. As DNA, the CDR3 is TGTGCCAGCAGTTTTAGGGGACAGGGGATAGTGGTTACTGAAGCTTTCTTT. As protein: CASSFRGQGIVVTEAFF.